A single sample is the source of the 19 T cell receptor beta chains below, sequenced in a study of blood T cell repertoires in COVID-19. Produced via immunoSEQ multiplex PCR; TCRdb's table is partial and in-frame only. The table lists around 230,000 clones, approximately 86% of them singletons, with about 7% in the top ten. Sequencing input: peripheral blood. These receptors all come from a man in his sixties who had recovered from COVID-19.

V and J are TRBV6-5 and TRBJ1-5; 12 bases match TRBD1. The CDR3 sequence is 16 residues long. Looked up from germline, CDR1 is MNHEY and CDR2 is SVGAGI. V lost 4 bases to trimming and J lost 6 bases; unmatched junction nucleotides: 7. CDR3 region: CASSSLGQGAGQPQHF. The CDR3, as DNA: TGTGCCAGCAGTTCTCTGGGACAGGGGGCTGGTCAGCCCCAGCATTTT.

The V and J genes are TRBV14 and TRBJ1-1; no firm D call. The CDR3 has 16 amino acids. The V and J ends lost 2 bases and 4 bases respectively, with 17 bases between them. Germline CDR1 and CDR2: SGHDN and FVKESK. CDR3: CASSQRSGGGGTEAFF. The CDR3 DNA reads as TGTGCCAGCAGCCAACGTTCGGGAGGAGGAGGCACTGAAGCTTTCTTT.

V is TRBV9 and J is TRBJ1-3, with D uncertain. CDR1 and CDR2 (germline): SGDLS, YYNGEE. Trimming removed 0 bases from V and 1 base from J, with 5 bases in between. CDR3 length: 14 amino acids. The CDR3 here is CASSVGESGNTIYF. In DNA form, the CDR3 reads TGTGCCAGCAGCGTAGGGGAGTCTGGAAACACCATATATTTT.

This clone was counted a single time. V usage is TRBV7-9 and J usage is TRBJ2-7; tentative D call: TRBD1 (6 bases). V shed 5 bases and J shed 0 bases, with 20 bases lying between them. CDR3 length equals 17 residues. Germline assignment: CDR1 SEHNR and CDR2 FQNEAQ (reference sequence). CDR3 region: CASSPGTGTGYSYEQYF. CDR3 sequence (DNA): TGTGCCAGCAGCCCCGGTACCGGTACAGGGTACTCCTACGAGCAGTACTTC.

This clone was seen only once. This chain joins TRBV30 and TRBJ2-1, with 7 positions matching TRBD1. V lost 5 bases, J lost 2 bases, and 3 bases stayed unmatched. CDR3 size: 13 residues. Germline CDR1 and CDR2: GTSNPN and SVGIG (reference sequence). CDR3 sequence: CAWRQGPYNEQFF. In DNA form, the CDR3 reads TGTGCCTGGCGACAGGGCCCCTACAATGAGCAGTTCTTC.

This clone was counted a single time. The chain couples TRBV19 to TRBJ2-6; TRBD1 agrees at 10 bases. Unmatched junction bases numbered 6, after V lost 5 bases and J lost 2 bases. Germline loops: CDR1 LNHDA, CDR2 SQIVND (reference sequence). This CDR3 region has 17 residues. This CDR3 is CASSWGDRGTGANVLTF. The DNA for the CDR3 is TGTGCCAGTAGTTGGGGGGACAGGGGCACTGGGGCCAACGTCCTGACTTTC.

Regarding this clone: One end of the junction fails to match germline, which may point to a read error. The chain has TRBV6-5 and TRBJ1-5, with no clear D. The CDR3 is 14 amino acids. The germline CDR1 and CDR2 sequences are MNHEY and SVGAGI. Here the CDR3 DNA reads TGTGCCACCGAACCGTTCCCCGGTACTGCGCCCCGGCATTTT. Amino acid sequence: CATEPFPGTAPRHF.

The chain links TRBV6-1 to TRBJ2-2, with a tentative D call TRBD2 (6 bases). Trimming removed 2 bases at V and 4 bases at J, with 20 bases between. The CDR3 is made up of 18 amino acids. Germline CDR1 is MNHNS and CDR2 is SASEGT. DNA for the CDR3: TGTGCCAGCAGTGAACGATCCAGGGAAAGGAGGGGCACCGGGGAGCTGTTTTTT. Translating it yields CASSERSRERRGTGELFF.

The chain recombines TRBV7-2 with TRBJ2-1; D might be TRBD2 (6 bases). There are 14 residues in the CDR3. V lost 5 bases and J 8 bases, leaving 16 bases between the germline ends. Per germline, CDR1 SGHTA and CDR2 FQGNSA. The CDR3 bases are TGTGCCAGCAGCCCCAGGACTAACCGGTATGAGCAGTTCTTC. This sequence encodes CASSPRTNRYEQFF.

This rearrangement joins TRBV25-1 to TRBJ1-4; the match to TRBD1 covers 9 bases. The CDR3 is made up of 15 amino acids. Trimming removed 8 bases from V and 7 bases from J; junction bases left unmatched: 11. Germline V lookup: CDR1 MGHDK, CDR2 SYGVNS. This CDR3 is CASFQTGTGFEKLFF. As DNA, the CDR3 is TGTGCCAGCTTTCAAACCGGGACAGGGTTTGAAAAACTGTTTTTT.

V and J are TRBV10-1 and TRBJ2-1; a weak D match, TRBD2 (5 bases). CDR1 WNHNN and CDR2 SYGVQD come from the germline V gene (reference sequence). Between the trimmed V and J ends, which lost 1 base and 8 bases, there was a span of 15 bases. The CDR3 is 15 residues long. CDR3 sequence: CASSEWGTSVDEQFF. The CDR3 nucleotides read TGCGCCAGCAGTGAGTGGGGAACTAGTGTCGATGAGCAGTTCTTC.

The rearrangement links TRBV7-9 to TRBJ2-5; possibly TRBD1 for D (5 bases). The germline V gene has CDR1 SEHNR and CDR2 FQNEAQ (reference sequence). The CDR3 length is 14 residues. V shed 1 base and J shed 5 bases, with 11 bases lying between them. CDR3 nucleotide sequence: TGTGCCAGCAGCTTAGTCTGGGGCCGGGAGACCCAGTACTTC. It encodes CASSLVWGRETQYF.

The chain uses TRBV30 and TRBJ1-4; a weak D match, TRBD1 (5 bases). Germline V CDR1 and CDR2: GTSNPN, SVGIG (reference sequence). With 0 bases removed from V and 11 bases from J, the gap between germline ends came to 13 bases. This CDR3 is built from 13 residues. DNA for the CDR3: TGTGCCTGGAGTGTTGGAGGGGTGGAGAAACTGTTTTTT. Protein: CAWSVGGVEKLFF. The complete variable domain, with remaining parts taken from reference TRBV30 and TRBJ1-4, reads SQTIHQWPATLVQPVGSPLSLECTVEGTSNPNLYWYRQAAGRGLQLLFYSVGIGQISSEVPQNLSASRPQDRQFILSSKKLLLSDSGFYLCAWSVGGVEKLFFGSGTQLSVL.

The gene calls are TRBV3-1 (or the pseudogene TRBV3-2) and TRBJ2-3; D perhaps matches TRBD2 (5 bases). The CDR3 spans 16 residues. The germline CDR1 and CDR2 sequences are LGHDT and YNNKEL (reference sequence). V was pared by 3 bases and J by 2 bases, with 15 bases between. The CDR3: CASSHGLAVNTDTQYF. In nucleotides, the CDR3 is TGTGCCAGCAGCCACGGGCTAGCAGTGAACACAGATACGCAGTATTTT.

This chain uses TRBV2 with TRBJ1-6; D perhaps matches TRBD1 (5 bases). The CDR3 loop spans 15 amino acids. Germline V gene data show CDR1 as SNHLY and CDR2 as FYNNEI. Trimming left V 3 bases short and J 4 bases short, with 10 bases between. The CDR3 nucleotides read TGTGCCAGCAGTGAGATTCGGGGGTATAATTCACCCCTCCACTTT. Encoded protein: CASSEIRGYNSPLHF.

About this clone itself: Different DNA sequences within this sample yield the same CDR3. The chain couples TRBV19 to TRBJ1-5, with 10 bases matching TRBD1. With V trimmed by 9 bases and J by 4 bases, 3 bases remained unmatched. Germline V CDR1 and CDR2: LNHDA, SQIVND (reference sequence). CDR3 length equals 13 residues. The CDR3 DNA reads TGTGCCAGCAAGGGACAGGGGAATCAGCCCCAGCATTTT. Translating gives CASKGQGNQPQHF.

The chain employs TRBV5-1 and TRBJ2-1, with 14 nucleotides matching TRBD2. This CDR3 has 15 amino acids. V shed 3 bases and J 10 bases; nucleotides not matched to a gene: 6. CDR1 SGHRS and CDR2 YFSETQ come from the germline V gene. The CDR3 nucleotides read TGCGCCAGCAGCTCCGGGACTAGCGGGGGAGGGGAGCAGTTCTTC. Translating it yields CASSSGTSGGGEQFF.

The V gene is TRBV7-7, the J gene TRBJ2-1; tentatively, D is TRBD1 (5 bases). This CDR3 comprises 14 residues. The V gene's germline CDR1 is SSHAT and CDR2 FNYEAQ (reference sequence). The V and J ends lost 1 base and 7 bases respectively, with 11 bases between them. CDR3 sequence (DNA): TGTGCCAGCAGCTTAGGAAACAGGCGGAATGAGCAGTTCTTC. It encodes CASSLGNRRNEQFF. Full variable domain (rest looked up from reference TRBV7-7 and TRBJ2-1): GAGVSQSPRYKVTKRGQDVTLRCDPISSHATLYWYQQALGQGPEFLTYFNYEAQPDKSGLPSDRFSAERPEGSISTLTIQRTEQRDSAMYRCASSLGNRRNEQFFGPGTRLTVL.

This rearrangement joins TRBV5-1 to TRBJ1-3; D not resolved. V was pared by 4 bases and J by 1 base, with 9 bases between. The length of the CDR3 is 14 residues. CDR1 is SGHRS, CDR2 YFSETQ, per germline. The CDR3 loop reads CASSRGSSGNTIYF. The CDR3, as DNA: TGCGCCAGCAGCAGAGGGTCGTCTGGAAACACCATATATTTT.